A selection of T cell receptor beta chains follows, all from one sample in a study of human T cells and chemical hapten exposure. TCRdb re-analysed the RACE reads in MiXCR, keeping a single row per CDR3 protein. There are 84,000 or so distinct CDR3 sequences in the sample; about 9.4% occur only once, and 2% to 3% lies in the top ten. The material was whole blood, obtained in connection with sensitization to the hapten diphenylcyclopropenone (DPC). All receptors come from a woman in her twenties or thirties with alopecia areata. Some clones in this sample may be carry-over from other donors' samples. Each CDR3 is given without its conserved first and last residue. D genes are given only for firm matches.

TRBV18 | TRBD1 | ASSPTGGALLLNTEAF
TRBV2 | - | ASSSTGRSYNEQF
TRBV29-1 | TRBD1 | SVRQGWVGELF
TRBV3-1 | - | ASSQDRIGGDEQF
TRBV20-1 | - | SASSGPVEAF
TRBV7-8 | - | ASSFQTGNTEAF
TRBV9 | - | ASSAGTSSLVQF
TRBV29-1 | - | SGRLHTNTGELF
TRBV7-6 | TRBD2 | ASSLAWGGSSYNEQF
TRBV6-6 | - | ASSYPNTEAF
TRBV5-1 | - | ASSLGLASYEQY
TRBV25-1 | TRBD2 | ASSEEVYGGVDTQY
TRBV4-2 | TRBD2 | ASSQDLGSSGRDTQY
TRBV5-1 | - | ASKAIHNEQF
TRBV29-1 | TRBD1 | SVETGGAFRTDTQY
TRBV7-9 | TRBD2 | ASSLETSGNQETQY
TRBV10-1 | - | ASSDGYTEAF
TRBV6-5 | TRBD1 | ASSPGTGRDNEQF
TRBV30 | - | AWTPGQRNYGYT
TRBV4-3 | - | ASSQDRRPGPQY
TRBV29-1 | TRBD1 | SAGTGQGGNEQF
TRBV2 | TRBD1 | ASGSQRQGGNTIY
TRBV6-2/TRBV6-3 | - | ASSYEAGYNEQF